What follows are 18 T cell receptor beta chains derived from one specimen sequenced in a study of blood T cells in healthy people across ages (dated by TCRdb to between 2014 and 2017). The library was obtained by 5' RACE. Instrument used: Illumina HiSeq 2500. A second about 7 to 11 cycle PCR used a sample-barcoded 5' primer and a J-beta primer mix. The raw public data were reprocessed by TCRdb itself: fastp quality trimming at Q25, MiXCR clonotype calling, in-frame beta chains only. Each CDR3 protein gets just one entry, which takes the most common genes and DNA from the rows behind it. This sample is represented by about 1,400,000 distinct CDR3 sequences; approximately 59% of them were singletons. 5.5% to 8% of the sample is in the top ten clones. Input material: blood. All receptors derive from a man younger than 30 in good health.

V is TRBV11-2 and J is TRBJ2-7, with D uncertain. Germline loops: CDR1 SGHAT, CDR2 FQNNGV. V lost 5 bases and J lost 6, with 20 bases in between. The CDR3 length is 15 residues. As DNA, the CDR3 is TGTGCCAGCAGCGGAGATAGCCGGTTACTATCCGAGCAGTACTTC. It encodes CASSGDSRLLSEQYF.

For this clonotype: A much larger clone sits a single nucleotide away, making a read error possible. This chain links TRBV4-3 with TRBJ2-7; D gene unclear. This CDR3 has 13 amino acids. CDR1 is LGHNA and CDR2 is YSLEER in the germline V gene. Trimming removed 3 bases from V and 0 bases from J, with 6 bases in between. CDR3 sequence: CASSHQDSYEQYF. The CDR3, as DNA: TGCGCCAGCAGCCACCAGGACTCCTACGAGCAGTACTTC.

This clonotype was counted a few times. V and J are TRBV20-1 and TRBJ2-1, with D possibly TRBD2 on 5 matching bases. Germline CDR1 and CDR2: DFQATT and SNEGSKA (reference sequence). V shed 5 bases and J shed 2 bases, with 22 bases lying between them. There are 17 residues in the CDR3. The CDR3 DNA follows: TGCAGTGCTTTAGCGCACGGTAAAGGAAAAGCCTACAATGAGCAGTTCTTC. Protein sequence: CSALAHGKGKAYNEQFF.

This clonotype was seen just once. The rearrangement joins TRBV5-1 to TRBJ2-2; D not certain. Germline CDR1 SGHRS, CDR2 YFSETQ. The CDR3 is 15 residues long. V was cut by 2 bases and J by 0 bases, with 8 bases left in between. DNA for the CDR3: TGCGCCAGCAGCTTATTAGGGACGAACACCGGGGAGCTGTTTTTT. It codes for CASSLLGTNTGELFF.

This clonotype was found a few times. The CDR3 region has the DNA TGTGCCAGCAAAAGAACGAGCTCCTACGAGCAGTACTTC. The encoded protein is CASKRTSSYEQYF. The V call is TRBV28, the J call TRBJ2-7; D unclear. The CDR3 sequence is 13 residues long. Germline lookup yields CDR1 MDHEN and CDR2 SYDVKM. The germline V and J ends were trimmed by 7 bases and 0 bases, with 10 bases remaining between them.

The chain recombines TRBV5-1 with TRBJ1-2, with 9 bases that match TRBD1. The germline gives CDR1 SGHRS, CDR2 YFSETQ. V dropped 4 bases and J dropped 1; count of bases not matched to a gene: 8. CDR3 length: 16 residues. This chain's CDR3 is CASSPGTGTFNYGYTF. The CDR3 DNA sequence: TGCGCCAGCAGCCCCGGGACAGGGACTTTTAACTATGGCTACACCTTC.

V is TRBV28 and J is TRBJ2-7; D ambiguous. The closer fit of TRBJ2-5 to the DNA end suggests the J call may be wrong. This CDR3 is built from 13 residues. Germline V gene data show CDR1 as MDHEN and CDR2 as SYDVKM. CDR3 bases: TGTGCCAGCAGAACCGTAACAAAAGAGACCCAGTACTTC. It codes for CASRTVTKETQYF.

The chain couples TRBV6-5 to TRBJ2-7, with 10 bases identical to TRBD2. This CDR3 contains 15 residues. V was clipped by 6 bases and J by 6 bases; unmatched bases: 11. Germline V gives CDR1 MNHEY, CDR2 SVGAGI. CDR3 sequence (DNA): TGTGCCAGCAGCCTATCTAGCGGGAGTCTCGGCGAGCAGTACTTC. This gives the protein CASSLSSGSLGEQYF.

CDR3 loop: CSGKRNTEGGELFF. Written as DNA, the CDR3 is TGCAGTGGGAAGAGGAACACCGAGGGCGGGGAGCTGTTTTTT. The chain carries TRBV20-1 and TRBJ2-2; TRBD2 is a possible D gene (5 bases). V was shortened by 7 bases and J by 7 bases, with 19 bases between the two germline ends. The CDR3 extends over 14 amino acids. The germline gives CDR1 DFQATT, CDR2 SNEGSKA (reference sequence).

J is TRBJ2-7 and V is TRBV9; D unresolved. Trimming pared 0 bases from V and 7 bases from J, leaving 17 bases between. The CDR3 loop spans 15 amino acids. Germline values: CDR1 SGDLS, CDR2 YYNGEE. The CDR3 is CASSVGQVGYNEQYF. The CDR3 DNA sequence: TGTGCCAGCAGCGTAGGGCAGGTTGGGTACAATGAGCAGTACTTC.

The chain links TRBV20-1 to TRBJ2-1; 7 bases line up with TRBD2. The trim removed 2 bases at V and 4 bases at J, leaving 14 bases unmatched. This CDR3 region has 17 residues. The germline V gene encodes CDR1 DFQATT and CDR2 SNEGSKA (reference sequence). The CDR3 coding sequence is TGCAGTGCTAGAACCAACCTGCTAGCGGAACGATACAATGAGCAGTTCTTC. Its translation is CSARTNLLAERYNEQFF.

The V and J genes are TRBV28 and TRBJ2-5; the D gene is possibly TRBD1 (6 bases). Gene TRBJ2-7 matches the end of the DNA better, so the J call may be wrong. The germline CDR1 and CDR2 sequences are MDHEN and SYDVKM. CDR3 length: 14 amino acids. CDR3 protein: CASSLGGLRYEQYF. As DNA, the CDR3 is TGTGCCAGCAGTTTAGGGGGCTTAAGATACGAGCAGTACTTC.

This clonotype appeared once. V gene TRBV10-3 combines with J gene TRBJ1-1, with 7 nucleotides matching TRBD1. This CDR3 is built from 14 residues. CDR1 is ENHRY and CDR2 is SYGVKD in the germline V gene. Losses at the gene ends were 6 bases for V and 3 bases for J; bases not matched to a gene: 7. The DNA of the CDR3 is TGTGCCATCAGCCCAGGGGGGTCTGACACTGAAGCTTTCTTT. Translated, it gives CAISPGGSDTEAFF.

J is TRBJ2-3 and V is TRBV7-9; D may be TRBD2 (6 bases). The V end lost 4 bases, the J end lost 1 base, and 15 bases lay between the germline ends. This CDR3 comprises 16 residues. Germline V gives CDR1 SEHNR, CDR2 FQNEAQ (reference sequence). The CDR3 region is CASSSRRGTGTDTQYF. The CDR3 region has the DNA TGTGCCAGCAGCTCAAGGAGGGGAACGGGCACAGATACGCAGTATTTT. The full variable domain, its missing parts supplied by reference TRBV7-9 and TRBJ2-3, is DTGVSQNPRHKITKRGQNVTFRCDPISEHNRLYWYRQTLGQGPEFLTYFQNEAQLEKSRLLSDRFSAERPKGSFSTLEIQRTEQGDSAMYLCASSSRRGTGTDTQYFGPGTRLTVL.

The V call is TRBV11-2, the J call TRBJ2-3, with 9 bases aligning to TRBD2. This CDR3 contains 17 residues. The germline V gene encodes CDR1 SGHAT and CDR2 FQNNGV. V shed 0 bases, J shed 1 base, and the junction held 5 bases outside the gene matches. The CDR3 nucleotides are TGTGCCAGCAGCTTAGATACGGAGCGGGGGGGCACAGATACGCAGTATTTT. Encoded protein: CASSLDTERGGTDTQYF. The entire variable domain, with the rest obtained from reference TRBV11-2 and TRBJ2-3, is as follows: EAGVAQSPRYKIIEKRQSVAFWCNPISGHATLYWYQQILGQGPKLLIQFQNNGVVDDSQLPKDRFSAERLKGVDSTLKIQPAKLEDSAVYLCASSLDTERGGTDTQYFGPGTRLTVL.

V and J are TRBV7-2 and TRBJ1-6; D is ambiguous. V was trimmed by 2 bases and J by 5 bases, leaving 7 bases between them. The CDR3 totals 14 residues. CDR1 SGHTA and CDR2 FQGNSA come from the germline V gene. CDR3 sequence: CASSLMGNNSPLHF. CDR3 in DNA: TGTGCCAGCAGCTTAATGGGGAATAATTCACCCCTCCACTTT.

The V and J genes are TRBV27 and TRBJ2-7; tentative D call: TRBD1 (5 bases). Trimming stripped 7 bases from V and 0 bases from J, with 16 bases between. The germline V gene has CDR1 MNHEY and CDR2 SMNVEV (reference sequence). There are 15 residues in the CDR3. CDR3 protein: CASTQTGQGSYEQYF. In nucleotides, the CDR3 is TGTGCCAGCACCCAAACTGGGCAGGGCTCCTACGAGCAGTACTTC.

V gene TRBV25-1 combines with J gene TRBJ2-6, with TRBD2 matching 11 bases. The CDR3 totals 19 residues. The trim removed 1 base at V and 2 bases at J, leaving 7 bases unmatched. Germline V gives CDR1 MGHDK, CDR2 SYGVNS. CDR3 residues: CASSEWNSGGATGANVLTF. For the CDR3, the DNA is TGTGCCAGCAGTGAATGGAATAGCGGGGGGGCCACTGGGGCCAACGTCCTGACTTTC.